A selection of T cell receptor beta chains follows, all from one sample in a study of blood T cell repertoires in COVID-19. Assay used: immunoSEQ multiplex PCR; TCRdb lists only in-frame clones, some missing. The data show about 95,000 clones, with around 90% seen just once and 3% to 3.5% held by the top ten. Sequenced: peripheral blood. The receptors shown here come from a woman aged 70 to 79 with acute or convalescent COVID-19. CDR3s include the opening cysteine and the closing phenylalanine or tryptophan. Fields, in order: CDR3 length, J gene, V gene, CDR3 protein.

12 | TRBJ2-6 | TRBV7-9 | CASSATVGVLTF
16 | TRBJ1-5 | TRBV4-1 | CASSQVLGISNQPQHF
15 | TRBJ2-5 | TRBV5-1 | CASSLGAPGGETQYF
17 | TRBJ2-2 | TRBV5-1 | CASSRGLAGGGTGELFF
15 | TRBJ1-1 | TRBV18 | CASSLIAKGDTEAFF
16 | TRBJ2-5 | TRBV5-6 | CASSFQSGRHQETQYF
14 | TRBJ2-3 | TRBV5-1 | CASNLGTSFDTQYF
14 | TRBJ1-5 | TRBV4-1 | CASSQGGGSQPQHF
13 | TRBJ1-2 | TRBV5-1 | CASSQQGLSGYTF
15 | TRBJ2-3 | TRBV6-6 | CASSSKGTSSNTQYF
18 | TRBJ2-5 | TRBV5-6 | CASSFPPALAGVSETQYF
13 | TRBJ1-2 | TRBV14 | CASSQDLVTGYTF
13 | TRBJ2-1 | TRBV6-6 | CASSGDRGNEQFF
13 | TRBJ2-3 | TRBV6-5 | CASRRRARDTQYF
15 | TRBJ2-5 | TRBV11-2 | CASSLALTAQETQYF
14 | TRBJ1-4 | TRBV20-1 | CSASPGQGGEKLFF
15 | TRBJ1-5 | TRBV28 | CASRAPGQGRQPQHF
16 | TRBJ1-2 | TRBV6-6 | CASTPETEGGYYGYTF
16 | TRBJ2-1 | TRBV11-2 | CASSSGLAGRGDEQFF
15 | TRBJ1-1 | TRBV7-2 | CASSPKTGLNTEAFF
15 | TRBJ1-4 | TRBV27 | CASSLEAPGGEKLFF
13 | TRBJ1-3 | TRBV4-2 | CASRRDRGNTIYF
14 | TRBJ2-1 | TRBV19 | CASRIRGGANEQFF
15 | TRBJ1-4 | TRBV15 | CATSREGQGSGKLFF
15 | TRBJ1-1 | TRBV5-4 | CASSSAGVAGTEAFF
15 | TRBJ1-2 | TRBV3-1/TRBV3-2 | CASSPMGGTHYGYTF
16 | TRBJ1-3 | TRBV10-2 | CASSQSYGMVGNTIYF
14 | TRBJ1-5 | TRBV3-1/TRBV3-2 | CASSQQGARQPQHF
15 | TRBJ2-5 | TRBV28 | CASSLISGRKETQYF
14 | TRBJ1-6 | TRBV19 | CASSSTSRNSPLHF
17 | TRBJ2-1 | TRBV9 | CASSVHPGTPKNNEQFF
18 | TRBJ2-5 | TRBV15 | CATSRDPPTGFLRETQYF
14 | TRBJ1-2 | TRBV5-1 | CASSIAGARDGYTF
15 | TRBJ2-1 | TRBV5-4 | CASSLPGQAYNEQFF
15 | TRBJ1-6 | TRBV3-1/TRBV3-2 | CASSQQGMSNSPLHF
15 | TRBJ2-6 | TRBV7-9 | CASSLNRAGANVLTF
13 | TRBJ1-2 | TRBV27 | CASRRDFRYGYTF
15 | TRBJ2-1 | TRBV13 | CASSSSGRALNEQFF
18 | TRBJ2-2 | TRBV11-2 | CASRRPGLTTKGLGELFF
13 | TRBJ1-1 | TRBV3-1/TRBV3-2 | CASSPRQGTEAFF
13 | TRBJ2-1 | TRBV6-5 | CASSSRGNNEQFF
16 | TRBJ1-5 | TRBV7-8 | CASSLLRLDSNQPQHF
17 | TRBJ2-3 | TRBV4-2 | CASSQDNIGTPFSTQYF
16 | TRBJ2-3 | TRBV5-1 | CASSFGSGGGADTQYF
13 | TRBJ1-1 | TRBV3-1/TRBV3-2 | CASRPETATEAFF
13 | TRBJ2-1 | TRBV5-1 | CASSLVQTGEQFF
14 | TRBJ2-7 | TRBV7-2 | CASSSGGGDYEQYF
13 | TRBJ1-1 | TRBV11-3 | CASSPRTASEAFF
13 | TRBJ2-5 | TRBV18 | CASSPTGRETQYF
13 | TRBJ2-4 | TRBV6-5 | CASSLDRGDIQYF
15 | TRBJ2-1 | TRBV7-9 | CASSSTGGAGNEQFF
17 | TRBJ1-6 | TRBV19 | CASSPTGRSSYNSPLHF
18 | TRBJ2-1 | TRBV7-2 | CASSLARGVLSSYNEQFF
17 | TRBJ1-1 | TRBV5-6 | CASSLLWRGDSNTEAFF